A single T cell receptor beta chain is shown here with its context. The source of the sample is a study of T cell changes during pregnancy in multiple sclerosis. Measured with immunoSEQ multiplex PCR; TCRdb has only the in-frame clones, and not every one. The sample consists of under 80,000 clones, approximately 92% of them appearing once. This clonotype was sampled from a female donor with multiple sclerosis, enrolled in a pregnancy study. The sample in question was peripheral blood, obtained before pregnancy.

The CDR3 is CASSYSDRNYGYTF. Written as DNA, the CDR3 is TGTGCCAGCAGTTACTCCGACAGAAACTATGGCTACACCTTC. The rearrangement links TRBV6-5 to TRBJ1-2; TRBD1 is a possible D gene (5 bases). Looked up from germline, CDR1 is MNHEY and CDR2 is SVGAGI. This CDR3 spans 14 amino acids. V lost 0 bases to trimming and J lost 2 bases, with 7 bases between them.